This T cell receptor beta chain is from a study of glioma-infiltrating T cells (dated by TCRdb to 2016 to 2017). A note on the overall study: Low-grade gliomas were WHO grade II oligodendrogliomas or astrocytomas, and glioblastomas were WHO grade IV tumors sampled at initial rather than recurrent diagnosis. Each tissue-infiltrating repertoire was compared with the same patient's peripheral blood repertoire to measure divergence between tissue and blood T-cell populations. For blood libraries, the target was roughly 4- to 11-fold sequencing coverage of about 920,000 peripheral T cells. Dexamethasone was administered to glioma patients for six or fewer days before surgery. Glioma tissue, non-neoplastic brain tissue and matched peripheral blood mononuclear cells were used as sources from which TCR alpha- and beta-chain repertoires were sequenced. The paired cohort was made up of three low-grade glioma patients, fewer than 10 primary glioblastoma patients and three non-glioma patients who contributed non-neoplastic brain tissue. Points the paper makes about the study in general: Patients with low tissue-blood divergence were marked by a signature set of shared blood CDR3 motifs, and that set was depleted in highly divergent patients. Small numbers underpinned the group comparisons: roughly 8 glioblastoma patients, three low-grade glioma patients and three non-neoplastic patients. VJ-independent divergence between tissue and blood was lower than expected in non-neoplastic patients but higher than expected in all gliomas, particularly low-grade gliomas. Tissue and blood shared very few CDR3 sequences, a result attributed to high CDR3 diversity and limited sampling.

This clonotype was counted only a few times. Its recognized antigen is unknown. No clone much larger than this one lies a single base away; base qualities are absent. At the junction V is shortened by 6 bases and J by 6 bases, with 14 bases in between. Reading from cysteine to phenylalanine, the CDR3 counts 13 amino acids. The CDR3 DNA has 39 bases and is translated from base 1. Taken from the germline V gene, the CDR1 and CDR2 loops are MDHEN and SYDVKM. Immediately after resection, surgical brain or tumor specimens were cryofrozen in liquid nitrogen, with peripheral blood cells collected concurrently. TCR alpha and beta CDR3 regions were amplified with the iRepertoire nested amplicon-rescue multiplex PCR (arm-PCR) platform from RNA. The input for one-step reverse transcription and amplification was about 90-400 ng of tissue mRNA or PBMC total RNA. Following bead purification, Illumina adapters were added through a secondary multiplex PCR, and the libraries were then gel-purified between 200 and 400 bp. The libraries contained internal 6-nucleotide barcodes that were used for demultiplexing. Sequencing of libraries was performed on an Illumina MiSeq with 2x220 or 2x250 nucleotide paired-end reads. From the authors' description of their analysis: Paired reads were merged using FLASH 1.2.11 and were aligned to the GRCh37 human genome using BWA-MEM, after which TRA and TRB reads were extracted. V and J assignment used an IMGT-derived reference of cassette sequences and CDR3 motifs that included pseudogenes. Reads were translated in three frames, and productive CDR3s were defined by a C…FGXG motif without stop codons. Clonotypes were defined as unique combinations of V-J cassette pair and CDR3 amino acid sequence. Reads were filtered by Hamming distance, with the threshold set by the sequence error rate of each sample in mapped regions. The public sequencing data were trimmed at Q25 with fastp and processed into clonotypes with MiXCR by TCRdb, which kept only in-frame beta chains. Each entry merges the rows of one CDR3 protein and shows their most common DNA and genes. The V and J calls were determined by TCRdb, not by the authors. The sample data list a few hundred thousand distinct CDR3 sequences, and 41% of these were observed just once. The ten largest account for around 12% of the sample.

The rearrangement combines TRBV28 with TRBJ1-1, and the D gene may be TRBD1, 6 bases matching. The sequencing sample was made of glioma tissue, nonneoplastic brain tissue, or PBMCs (not recorded which). The clonotype comes from a human donor with low-grade glioma or glioblastoma, undergoing nonglioma brain surgery, or in good health (not recorded which). The sequenced DNA is TGTGCCAGCAGCCCCACCCGGACAGCTGAAGCTTTCTTT. This sequence encodes CASSPTRTAEAFF.